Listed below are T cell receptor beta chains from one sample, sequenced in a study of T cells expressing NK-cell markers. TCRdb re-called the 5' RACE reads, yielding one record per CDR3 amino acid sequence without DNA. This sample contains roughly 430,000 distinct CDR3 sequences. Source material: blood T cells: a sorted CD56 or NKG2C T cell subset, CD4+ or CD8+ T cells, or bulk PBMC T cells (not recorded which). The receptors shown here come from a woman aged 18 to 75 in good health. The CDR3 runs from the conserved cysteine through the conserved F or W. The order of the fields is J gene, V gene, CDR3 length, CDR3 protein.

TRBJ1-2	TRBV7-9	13	CASSLDWGYGYTF
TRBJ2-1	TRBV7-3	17	CASSPGLAGSIGNEQFF
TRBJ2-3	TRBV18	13	CASSPGVPDTQYF
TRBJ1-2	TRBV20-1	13	CSARDRWGYGYTF
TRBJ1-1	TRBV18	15	CASSPETGGYTEAFF
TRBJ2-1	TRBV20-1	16	CSARGGLAGGHNEQFF
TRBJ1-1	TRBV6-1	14	CASSPWTGGTEAFF
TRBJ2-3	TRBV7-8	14	CASSLVRSDDTQYF
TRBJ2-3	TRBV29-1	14	CSVGPGLASDTQYF
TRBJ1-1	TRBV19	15	CASGGQGRRNTEAFF
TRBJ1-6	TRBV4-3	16	CASSQGQAGYNSPLHF
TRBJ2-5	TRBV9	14	CASSVVGTPETQYF
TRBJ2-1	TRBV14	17	CASSQDEGAVWPNEQFF
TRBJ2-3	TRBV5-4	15	CASSLAHQTGDTQYF
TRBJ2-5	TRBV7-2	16	CASSLGEKYVRETQYF
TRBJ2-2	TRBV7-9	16	CASSSTGQPNTGELFF
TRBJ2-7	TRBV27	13	CASSPGVTYEQYF
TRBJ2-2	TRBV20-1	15	CSARGEREFTGELFF
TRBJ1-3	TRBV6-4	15	CASSRDPGSGNTIYF
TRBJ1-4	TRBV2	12	CASSRTGEKLFF
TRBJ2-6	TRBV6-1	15	CASRQGDSGANVLTF
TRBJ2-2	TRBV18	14	CASRDVPNTGELFF
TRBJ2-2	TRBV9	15	CASSPRIENTGELFF
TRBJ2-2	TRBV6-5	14	CASSYRGTGRELFF
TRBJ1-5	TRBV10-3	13	CASRTGLIQPQHF
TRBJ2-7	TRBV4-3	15	CASSQDRRGPYEQYF
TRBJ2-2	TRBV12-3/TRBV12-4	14	CASTEDSEGGELFF
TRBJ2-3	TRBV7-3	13	CASSWSDSNTQYF
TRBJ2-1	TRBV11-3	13	CASRTGGWCEQFF
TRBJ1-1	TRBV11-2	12	CASSVAYSEAFF
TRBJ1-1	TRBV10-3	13	CAISGGENTEAFF
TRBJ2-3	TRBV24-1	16	CATSGSGSWSTDTQYF
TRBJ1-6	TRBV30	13	CAWGPGKTSPLHF
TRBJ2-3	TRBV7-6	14	CASSWGQGEDTQYF
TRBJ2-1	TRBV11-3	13	CASSLYEYNEQFF
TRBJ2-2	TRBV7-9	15	CASSLGRSLTGELFF
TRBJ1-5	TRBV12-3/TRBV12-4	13	CASSARLGQPQHF
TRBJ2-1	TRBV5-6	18	CASSFSTGVTSGYNEQFF
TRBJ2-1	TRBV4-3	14	CASSPPWPYNEQFF
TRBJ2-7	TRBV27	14	CASGGLAGPYEQYF
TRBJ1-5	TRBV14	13	CASSNSIHQPQHF
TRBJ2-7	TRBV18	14	CASSPGPQGSEQYF
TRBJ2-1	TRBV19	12	CASSIPGYEQFF
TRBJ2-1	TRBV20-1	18	CSAAPWVGGGAGRNEQFF
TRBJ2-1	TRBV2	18	CASRGGSPASATYNEQFF
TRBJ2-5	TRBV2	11	CASSQEETQYF
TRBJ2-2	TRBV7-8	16	CASSFRTAAGGGELFF